This TCR beta chain derives from a study of regulatory T cells in long-lasting Graves disease. The overall study: Persistence in Graves' disease denoted antithyroid drug use beyond 5 years alongside positive TSH receptor antibodies. Regarding the study as a whole: TRBV28, TRBJ1-2 and TRBJ2-5 were favored in persistent disease. Examination was confined to peripheral blood, excluding thyroid tissue.

This clonotype has a count of ten or more. Its specificity is not known. Construction of TCR beta libraries relied on iRepertoire HTBI primers and on Arm-PCR targeting CDR3 regions. TCRdb redid the calling of the multiplex PCR reads with MiXCR, one entry per CDR3 protein. The sample contains 360,000 or so distinct CDR3 sequences, 23% of which appear only once. This CDR3 comprises 17 residues. V was pared by 7 bases and J by 0 bases, with 13 bases of the junction left unmatched. The time point denotes: persistent/refractory GD, antithyroid drugs over 5 years with positive TRAb. The TCR library used RNA extracted from PBMCs. Tubes containing EDTA received 7 to 10 milliliters of drawn peripheral blood.

The source of this sequence is a woman aged 40 to 49 with Graves disease. The chain is built from TRBV12-3 or TRBV12-4 and TRBJ2-7, with TRBD2 identical over 9 bases. Material: peripheral blood mononuclear cells (PBMCs), obtained when the disease was refractory, from a patient treated with antithyroid drugs. CDR3 in amino acids: CASTPWTSARSSYEQYF. The DNA of the CDR3 is TGTGCCAGCACCCCTTGGACTAGCGCGCGGAGCTCCTACGAGCAGTACTTC.